One and the same sample provided the 8 T cell receptor beta chains below, sequenced in a study of CD8+CD57+ T cells in acquired aplastic anemia. Investigators profiled TCR beta VDJ and CDR3 from genomic DNA template. One entry per CDR3 protein results from TCRdb running MiXCR on the reads. The profile covers just over 450,000 distinct CDR3 sequences, with under 40% appearing a single time and approximately 0.82% taken by the ten largest. Those patients picked for sequencing had displayed CD8+CD57+ cell expansion on flow cytometry. Source material: sorted CD4+, CD8+, or CD8+CD57+ T cells (not recorded which) from PBMCs. The receptor source for this set is a human donor with aplastic anemia.

This clonotype was detected many times. Sequence at one end of the junction differs from germline and may be a read error. This sequence joins TRBV12-3 or TRBV12-4 and TRBJ1-2; 7 positions match TRBD1. The CDR3 has 12 residues. CDR3: CASSRDSQLTNF. CDR3 DNA: TGTGCCAGCAGTCGGGACAGTCAACTGACTAACTTC.

V usage is TRBV10-3 and J usage is TRBJ1-2; 9 bases match TRBD1. Germline trimming cut 11 bases from V and 3 bases from J; bases unmatched to any gene: 10. This CDR3 is built from 14 residues. CDR1 and CDR2 from the germline V gene are ENHRY and SYGVKD. Here the CDR3 DNA reads TGTGCCGGCAGGCCGACAGGGGGGGACTATGGCTACACCTTC. Protein sequence: CAGRPTGGDYGYTF.

This clonotype was detected a few times. The chain links TRBV10-2 to TRBJ2-3, with 8 bases lining up with TRBD2. The CDR3 totals 17 residues. The junction had 11 bases not matched to a gene; V was cut back by 4 bases and J by 2 bases. From germline, CDR1 is WSHSY and CDR2 SAAADI. CDR3 sequence: CASSVRGTSGFTDTQYF. CDR3 bases: TGCGCCAGCAGTGTCCGAGGCACTAGCGGATTCACAGATACGCAGTATTTT.

This clonotype was recorded a few times. The chain couples TRBV19 to TRBJ1-1; TRBD1 matches 8 bases. This CDR3 comprises 16 residues. The germline V gene has CDR1 LNHDA and CDR2 SQIVND (reference sequence). The trim removed 7 bases at V and 7 bases at J, leaving 17 bases unmatched. The CDR3 coding sequence is TGTGCCAGTAATCCTAGGGCAGGGGGCTGGAACGGTGAAGCTTTCTTT. It encodes CASNPRAGGWNGEAFF.

In this sample, this clonotype turned up many times. The chain recombines TRBV9 with TRBJ2-7, with 8 bases identical to TRBD2. The CDR3 extends over 16 amino acids. After removal of 2 bases from V and 1 base from J, the junction contained 8 bases not matched to a gene. The V gene's germline CDR1 is SGDLS and CDR2 YYNGEE. CDR3 sequence: CASSVSGLAGSYEQYF. CDR3 DNA sequence: TGTGCCAGCAGCGTGTCCGGGCTAGCGGGTTCCTACGAGCAGTACTTC.

Comment on this clonotype: A much more abundant neighbour one base away suggests this may be a read error. The CDR3 end shows no conserved phenylalanine or tryptophan, and so a read error is likely. The chain couples TRBV7-6 to TRBJ1-6; no clear D. This CDR3 is built from 12 residues. Between the trimmed V and J ends, which lost 6 bases and 5 bases, there was a span of 5 bases. Germline V CDR1 and CDR2: SGHVS, FNYEAQ. CDR3: CASSDHNSPLHL. CDR3 sequence (DNA): TGTGCCAGCAGTGACCATAATTCACCCCTCCACCTT.

This sequence joins TRBV4-1 and TRBJ1-5, with 7 bases that match TRBD1. V lost 2 bases, J lost 3 bases, and 7 bases stayed unmatched. The CDR3 has 16 residues. The germline gives CDR1 MGHRA, CDR2 YSYEKL. CDR3 residues: CASSQRGQGDNQPQHF. In DNA form, the CDR3 reads TGCGCCAGCAGCCAAAGGGGGCAGGGGGACAATCAGCCCCAGCATTTT.

J is TRBJ2-2 and V is TRBV12-3 or TRBV12-4, with 12 bases that match TRBD1. V trimming: 7 bases; J trimming: 4 bases; junction bases outside the gene matches: 4. The CDR3 is 15 amino acids. CDR3 DNA sequence: TGTGCCAGCAACCCGGGACAGGGGGCCACCGGGGAGCTGTTTTTT. Translating gives CASNPGQGATGELFF.